This TCR beta chain was retrieved from a study of shared clonotypes between healthy human individuals. Study-wide background: Ranging from 18 to 49 in age, donors were two women and a few men. General study points: The study drew on few donors, limiting represented genetic and exposure-history diversity. Naive CD4 clonotypes overlapped across a few donors at approximately 5%.

Running of the assay took place at deep level. Measured with immunoSEQ multiplex PCR; TCRdb has only the in-frame clones, and not every one. The data show about 2.3 million clones, around 93% seen once. V was trimmed by 5 bases and J by 3 bases, leaving 32 bases between them. This CDR3 has 20 residues. CDR1 SQVTM and CDR2 ANQGSEA come from the germline V gene. In regard to this clone: Its cognate antigen is unknown.

This receptor was identified in a man between 18 and 35 years old in good health. Some clones in this sample may be carry-over from other donors' samples. Sequenced input: naive CD4+ T cells from PBMCs. As for subset: CD45RA+ positively selected. The chain is built from TRBV29-1 and TRBJ1-3; perhaps TRBD1 as D (6 bases). CDR3 bases: TGCAGCGTTAGTGCGAAGGAGGGGAGCAGTGTGGGGGGCAATGGAAACACCATATATTTT. Amino acid sequence: CSVSAKEGSSVGGNGNTIYF.